This is a list of T cell receptor beta chains from one sample in a study of STAT5B mutations in CD4+ large granular lymphocyte leukemia. Sequenced by immunoSEQ multiplex PCR; TCRdb stores in-frame clones only, minus some. The sample yields about 45,000 clones, around 86% seen once. The material sequenced was CD4+ T cells from blood buffy coats. These receptors came from a human donor in good health. The CDR3 runs from the conserved cysteine through the conserved F or W. A D gene is named only where the DNA matches it firmly. Clone size is shown for a subset of rows, as once, few, many or a class of expanded clone.

J gene	clone size	V gene	D gene	CDR3 protein	CDR3 DNA
TRBJ2-1	NA	TRBV4-1	NA	CASSQEGTSYNEQFF	TGCGCCAGCAGCCAAGAGGGAACCTCCTACAATGAGCAGTTCTTC
TRBJ1-2	once	TRBV27	TRBD1	CASSLRTGTGRYGYTF	TGTGCCAGCAGTTTAAGGACAGGGACAGGGAGGTATGGCTACACCTTC
TRBJ2-4	NA	TRBV30	NA	CAWSVSITKNIQYF	TGTGCCTGGAGTGTATCCATAACCAAAAACATTCAGTACTTC
TRBJ2-7	few	TRBV11-2	NA	CASSPNRDEQYF	TGTGCCAGCAGCCCCAACAGGGACGAGCAGTACTTC
TRBJ2-5	NA	TRBV19	NA	CASSIGGAGETQYF	TGTGCCAGTAGTATTGGAGGGGCCGGGGAGACCCAGTACTTC
TRBJ2-1	NA	TRBV21-1	NA	CASSNPGTGRVDEQFF	TGTGCCAGCAGCAATCCAGGAACAGGGAGAGTAGATGAGCAGTTCTTC
TRBJ1-5	NA	TRBV4-1	TRBD1	CASSQDSGQTYQPQHF	TGCGCCAGCAGCCAAGATTCGGGACAGACATATCAGCCCCAGCATTTT
TRBJ2-7	NA	TRBV18	TRBD1	CASSPGTGREQYF	TGTGCCAGCTCGCCAGGGACAGGGAGAGAGCAGTACTTC
TRBJ1-5	NA	TRBV28	TRBD1	CASSPDRGNGNQPQHF	TGTGCCAGCAGTCCGGACAGGGGAAATGGCAATCAGCCCCAGCATTTT
TRBJ1-4	NA	TRBV28	TRBD1	CASSTPGTGQEKLFF	TGTGCCAGCAGTACCCCCGGGACAGGGCAAGAAAAACTGTTTTTT
TRBJ1-1	NA	TRBV5-6	TRBD1	CASSWGRPGQRYLNTEAFF	TGTGCCAGCAGCTGGGGGAGGCCGGGACAGCGATATTTGAACACTGAAGCTTTCTTT
TRBJ2-7	NA	TRBV28	TRBD2	CASSRSGRPPYEQYF	TGTGCCAGCAGTCGTAGCGGGAGGCCTCCCTACGAGCAGTACTTC
TRBJ2-7	NA	TRBV5-1	NA	CASSLAGTLNYEQYF	TGCGCCAGCAGCTTGGCGGGGACTCTGAACTACGAGCAGTACTTC
TRBJ1-2	NA	TRBV27	NA	CASSLSWGSYGYTF	TGTGCCAGCAGTTTATCTTGGGGCTCCTATGGCTACACCTTC
TRBJ2-3	NA	TRBV7-2	NA	CASSIWTDSTDTQYF	TGTGCCAGCAGCATCTGGACAGATAGCACAGATACGCAGTATTTT
TRBJ1-2	once	TRBV4-2	NA	CASSRQLQELANYGYTF	TGTGCCAGCAGCCGGCAACTACAGGAGTTAGCTAACTATGGCTACACCTTC
TRBJ2-7	NA	TRBV29-1	TRBD1	CSVGRGRNEQYF	TGCAGCGTTGGAAGGGGGCGGAACGAGCAGTACTTC
TRBJ1-1	NA	TRBV6-1	TRBD1	CASSRTGWNTEAFF	TGTGCCAGCAGTCGGACAGGCTGGAACACTGAAGCTTTCTTT
TRBJ1-2	once	TRBV2	NA	CASSENGDYGYTF	TGTGCCAGCAGTGAAAACGGGGACTATGGCTACACCTTC
TRBJ2-7	once	TRBV16	NA	CASKKTGSSYEQYF	TGTGCCAGCAAGAAGACAGGTTCTTCCTACGAGCAGTACTTC
TRBJ2-2	NA	TRBV28	TRBD2	CASRLGLAGELFF	TGTGCCAGCAGGCTCGGACTAGCCGGGGAGCTGTTTTTT
TRBJ1-2	NA	TRBV5-4	TRBD1	CASSPGGDRVEYGYTF	TGTGCCAGCAGCCCGGGGGGGGACAGGGTAGAGTATGGCTACACCTTC
TRBJ2-5	NA	TRBV2	TRBD1	CASSRDREGETQYF	TGTGCCAGCAGTAGGGACAGGGAGGGGGAGACCCAGTACTTC
TRBJ1-2	few	TRBV7-9	TRBD1	CASSQTGYYGYTF	TGTGCCAGTTCCCAGACAGGGTACTATGGCTACACCTTC
TRBJ1-1	NA	TRBV2	TRBD1	CASRRQGGATEAFF	TGTGCCAGCAGGCGACAGGGGGGAGCGACTGAAGCTTTCTTT
TRBJ2-3	NA	TRBV27	TRBD2	CASSSRLAGATDTQYF	TGTGCCAGCAGTTCTCGACTAGCGGGGGCCACAGATACGCAGTATTTT
TRBJ2-1	NA	TRBV11-2	TRBD2	CASSSTSGQRYEQFF	TGTGCCAGCAGCTCCACTAGCGGGCAGCGGTATGAGCAGTTCTTC
TRBJ1-5	NA	TRBV19	TRBD1	CASSIAHRGVSQPQHF	TGTGCCAGTAGTATAGCTCACAGGGGGGTTAGCCAGCCCCAGCATTTT
TRBJ2-4	NA	TRBV5-4	NA	CASSLDAQNIQYF	TGTGCCAGCAGCTTGGACGCCCAGAACATTCAGTACTTC
TRBJ1-5	few	TRBV15	NA	CATSRDNQPQHF	TGTGCCACCAGCAGGGACAATCAGCCCCAGCATTTT
TRBJ2-3	NA	TRBV7-2	TRBD1	CASSWGQADTQYF	TGTGCCAGCAGCTGGGGACAGGCAGATACGCAGTATTTT
TRBJ1-2	NA	TRBV29-1	NA	CSVEEARVPYGYTF	TGCAGCGTTGAAGAGGCCAGGGTGCCTTATGGCTACACCTTC
TRBJ1-4	NA	TRBV30	NA	CAWSVRGEKLFF	TGTGCCTGGAGTGTAAGGGGTGAAAAACTGTTTTTT
TRBJ2-3	once	TRBV30	TRBD2	CAWSGLARTDTQYF	TGTGCCTGGAGCGGACTAGCGAGGACAGATACGCAGTATTTT
TRBJ1-1	NA	TRBV27	NA	CASSFGGPWTEAFF	TGTGCCAGCAGTTTTGGGGGGCCGTGGACTGAAGCTTTCTTT
TRBJ2-1	NA	TRBV28	TRBD1	CASSLLTGDNEQFF	TGTGCCAGCAGTTTACTGACAGGGGACAATGAGCAGTTCTTC
TRBJ2-7	NA	TRBV27	TRBD2	CASSPTSGGSYEQYF	TGTGCCAGCAGTCCCACTAGCGGGGGCTCCTACGAGCAGTACTTC
TRBJ2-2	NA	TRBV19	NA	CASSIVGGTGELFF	TGTGCCAGTAGTATAGTAGGGGGAACCGGGGAGCTGTTTTTT
TRBJ1-2	NA	TRBV6-5	NA	CASSYTDLGGYTF	TGTGCCAGCAGTTATACGGATCTAGGCGGCTACACCTTC
TRBJ2-7	NA	TRBV11-3	NA	CASSLGAKQGSEQYF	TGTGCCAGCAGCTTAGGGGCAAAACAGGGTAGCGAGCAGTACTTC
TRBJ2-7	NA	TRBV4-1	TRBD2	CASSQPSGRSYEQYF	TGCGCCAGCAGCCAACCCAGCGGGAGGTCCTACGAGCAGTACTTC
TRBJ2-7	NA	TRBV30	NA	CAWSVKGQGLAGVEQYF	TGTGCCTGGAGTGTAAAAGGACAGGGCTTAGCGGGCGTCGAGCAGTACTTC
TRBJ2-3	few	TRBV7-9	NA	CASSLEGTSTDTQYF	TGTGCCAGCAGCTTGGAGGGGACTAGCACAGATACGCAGTATTTT
TRBJ2-7	NA	TRBV10-3	NA	CAISERADEQYF	TGTGCCATCAGTGAGCGCGCGGACGAGCAGTACTTC
TRBJ1-1	once	TRBV2	NA	CASSPTDLSEAFF	TGTGCCAGCAGCCCGACAGATCTCTCTGAAGCTTTCTTT